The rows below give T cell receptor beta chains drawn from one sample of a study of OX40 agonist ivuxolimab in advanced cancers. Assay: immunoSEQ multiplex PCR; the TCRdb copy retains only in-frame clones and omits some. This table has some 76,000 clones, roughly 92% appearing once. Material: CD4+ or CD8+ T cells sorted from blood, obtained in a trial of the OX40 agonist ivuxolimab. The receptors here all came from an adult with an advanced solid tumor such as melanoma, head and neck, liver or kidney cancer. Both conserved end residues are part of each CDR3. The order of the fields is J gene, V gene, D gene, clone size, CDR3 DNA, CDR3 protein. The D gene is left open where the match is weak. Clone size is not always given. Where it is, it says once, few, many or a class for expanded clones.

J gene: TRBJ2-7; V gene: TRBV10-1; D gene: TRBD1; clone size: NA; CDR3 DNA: TGCGCCAGCAGCTCAACAGGGGGCGAAGTCTACGAGCAGTACTTC; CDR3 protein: CASSSTGGEVYEQYF
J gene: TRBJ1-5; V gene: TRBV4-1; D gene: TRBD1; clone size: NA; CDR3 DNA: TGCGCCAGCAGCCAAACAGGGGACAATCAGCCCCAGCATTTT; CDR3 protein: CASSQTGDNQPQHF
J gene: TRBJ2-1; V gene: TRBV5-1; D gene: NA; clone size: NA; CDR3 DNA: TGCGCCAGCAGCCCTCTGGGTCTTCCCTACAATGAGCAGTTCTTC; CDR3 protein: CASSPLGLPYNEQFF
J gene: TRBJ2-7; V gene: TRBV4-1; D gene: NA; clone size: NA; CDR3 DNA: TGCGCCAGCAGCCAAGTCACCGCATCTTCCTGGGACGAGCAGTACTTC; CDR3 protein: CASSQVTASSWDEQYF
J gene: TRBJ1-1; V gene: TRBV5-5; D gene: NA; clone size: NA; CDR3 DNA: TGTGCCAGCAGCTTGTCAACGAACACTGAAGCTTTCTTT; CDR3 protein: CASSLSTNTEAFF
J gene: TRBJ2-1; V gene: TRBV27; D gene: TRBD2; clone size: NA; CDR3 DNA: TGTGCCAGCAGCGCCCTTAGCGGGGGGGCCCCGATCTACAATGAGCAGTTCTTC; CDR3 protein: CASSALSGGAPIYNEQFF
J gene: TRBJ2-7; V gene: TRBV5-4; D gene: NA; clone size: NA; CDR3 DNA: TGTGCCAGCAGCTTGTCCGGGGGTCCCTCCTACGAGCAGTACTTC; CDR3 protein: CASSLSGGPSYEQYF
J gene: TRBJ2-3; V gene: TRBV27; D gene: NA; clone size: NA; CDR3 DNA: TGTGCCAGCAGTTGGGGACTCCACGTGACAGATACGCAGTATTTT; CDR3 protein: CASSWGLHVTDTQYF
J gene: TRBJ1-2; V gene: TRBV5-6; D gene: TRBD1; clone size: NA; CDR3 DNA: TGTGCCAGCAGCCCACAGGGGTACTATGGCTACACCTTC; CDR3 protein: CASSPQGYYGYTF
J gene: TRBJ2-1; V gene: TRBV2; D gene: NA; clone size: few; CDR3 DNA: TGTGCCAGCCACGGGGCGATGAACAATGAGCAGTTCTTC; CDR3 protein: CASHGAMNNEQFF
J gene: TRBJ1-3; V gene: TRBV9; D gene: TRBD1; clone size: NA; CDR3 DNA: TGTGCCAGCAGCGTGTCAGGGGGCCTTTCTGGAAACACCATATATTTT; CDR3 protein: CASSVSGGLSGNTIYF
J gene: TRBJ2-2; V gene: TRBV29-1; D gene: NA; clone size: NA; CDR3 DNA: TGCAGCGTCCCGGTGGCGGGCCCGACGGAGCTGTTTTTT; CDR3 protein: CSVPVAGPTELFF
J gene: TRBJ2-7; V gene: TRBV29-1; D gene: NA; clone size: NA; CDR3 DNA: TGCAGCGTTGTTGACTACGAGCAGTACTTC; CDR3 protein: CSVVDYEQYF
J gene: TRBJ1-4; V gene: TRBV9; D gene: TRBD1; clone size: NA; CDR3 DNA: TGTGCCAGCAGCACACAGGGGATAGGAGAAAAACTGTTTTTT; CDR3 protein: CASSTQGIGEKLFF
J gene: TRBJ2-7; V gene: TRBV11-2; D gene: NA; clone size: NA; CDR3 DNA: TGTGCCAGCAGCCCCCCCGGCGAGCAGTACTTC; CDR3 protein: CASSPPGEQYF
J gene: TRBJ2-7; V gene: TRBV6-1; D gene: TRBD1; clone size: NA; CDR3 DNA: TGTGCCACCCCGGGACAGGGGGCTTACGAGCAGTACTTC; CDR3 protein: CATPGQGAYEQYF
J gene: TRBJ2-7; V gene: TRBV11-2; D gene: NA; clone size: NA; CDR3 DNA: TGTGCCAGCAGCTTAGGATCCGGGCTCGAGCAGTACTTC; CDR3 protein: CASSLGSGLEQYF
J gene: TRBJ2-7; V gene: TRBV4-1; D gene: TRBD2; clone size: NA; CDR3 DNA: TGCGCCAGCAGCCAGGCCGGGACTAGCGGTTACGAGCAGTACTTC; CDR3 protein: CASSQAGTSGYEQYF
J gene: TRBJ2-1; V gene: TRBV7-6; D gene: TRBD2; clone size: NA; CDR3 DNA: TGTGCCAGCAGCTTATCGCCTAGCGGGGACTACAATGAGCAGTTCTTC; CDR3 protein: CASSLSPSGDYNEQFF
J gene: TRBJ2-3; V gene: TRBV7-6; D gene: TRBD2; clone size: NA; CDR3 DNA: TGTGCCAGCAGCTTAAGGACTAGCGGTAGCACAGATACGCAGTATTTT; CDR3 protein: CASSLRTSGSTDTQYF
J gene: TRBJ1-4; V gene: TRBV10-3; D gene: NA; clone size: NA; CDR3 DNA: TGTGCCATCAGGAACGGGGATTCGGATGAAAAACTGTTTTTT; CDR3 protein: CAIRNGDSDEKLFF
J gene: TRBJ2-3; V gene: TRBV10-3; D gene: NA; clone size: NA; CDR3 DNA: TGTGCCATCAGTGAGTTAGGCAGGGCGGGAGATACGCAGTATTTT; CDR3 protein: CAISELGRAGDTQYF
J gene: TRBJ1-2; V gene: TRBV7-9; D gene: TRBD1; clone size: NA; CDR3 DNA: TGTGCCAGCAGCCAAATATCGACAGGGGGCTATGGCTACACCTTC; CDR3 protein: CASSQISTGGYGYTF
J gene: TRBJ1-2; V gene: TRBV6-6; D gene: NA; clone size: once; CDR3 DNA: TGTGCCAGCAGTGATCAGGGGCGAGCTAACTATGGCTACACCTTC; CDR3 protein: CASSDQGRANYGYTF
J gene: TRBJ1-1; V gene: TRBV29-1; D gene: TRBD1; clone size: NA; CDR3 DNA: TGCAGCGCTGGACAGGGGTCCGGTGAAGCTTTCTTT; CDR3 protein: CSAGQGSGEAFF
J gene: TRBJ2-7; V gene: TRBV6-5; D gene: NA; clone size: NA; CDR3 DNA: TGTGCCAGCAGTTACTCCGCGGAGTCCTACGAGCAGTACTTC; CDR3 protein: CASSYSAESYEQYF
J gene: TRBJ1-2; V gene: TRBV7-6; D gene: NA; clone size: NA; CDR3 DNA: TGTGCCAGCAGTCCCGCCGACGGACGCTATGGCTACACCTTC; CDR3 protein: CASSPADGRYGYTF
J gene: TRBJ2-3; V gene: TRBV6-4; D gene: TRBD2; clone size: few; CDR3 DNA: TGTGCCAGCAGTGACTCGGGGGGGGCAGATACGCAGTATTTT; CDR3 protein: CASSDSGGADTQYF
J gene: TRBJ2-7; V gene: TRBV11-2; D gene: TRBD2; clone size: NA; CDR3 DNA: TGTGCCAGCAGCTTAGATCAAAGGGGACTAGCGGGGGGGTACGAGCAGTACTTC; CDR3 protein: CASSLDQRGLAGGYEQYF
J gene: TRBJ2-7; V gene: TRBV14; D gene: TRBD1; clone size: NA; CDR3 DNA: TGTGCCAGCAGCCAAGGGACAGGGATCTACGAGCAGTACTTC; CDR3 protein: CASSQGTGIYEQYF
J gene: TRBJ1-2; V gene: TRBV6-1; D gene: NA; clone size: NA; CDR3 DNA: TGTGCCAGCAGTGAAGCGGGGGGCGACTATGGCTACACCTTC; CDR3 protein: CASSEAGGDYGYTF
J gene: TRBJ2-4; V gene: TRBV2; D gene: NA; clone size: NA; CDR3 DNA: TGTGCCAGCATGCGCGGGATCGGAAAAAACATTCAGTACTTC; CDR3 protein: CASMRGIGKNIQYF
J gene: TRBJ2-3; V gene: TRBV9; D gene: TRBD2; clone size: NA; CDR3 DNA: TGTGCCAGCAGCGCCGGGGGGACCACAGATACGCAGTATTTT; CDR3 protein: CASSAGGTTDTQYF
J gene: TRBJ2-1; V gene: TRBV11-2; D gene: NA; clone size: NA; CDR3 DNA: TGTGCCAGCAGCTTAGCGGGAGAGGTGTTGGGTGAGCAGTTCTTC; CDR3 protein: CASSLAGEVLGEQFF
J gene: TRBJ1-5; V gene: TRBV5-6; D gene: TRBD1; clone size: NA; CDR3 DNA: TGTGCCAGCAGTTCTTCCGGGACAGGAAATCAGCCCCAGCATTTT; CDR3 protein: CASSSSGTGNQPQHF
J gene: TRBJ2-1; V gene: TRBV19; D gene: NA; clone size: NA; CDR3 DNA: TGTGCCAGTAGTATATTTGGGCTTGACAATGAGCAGTTCTTC; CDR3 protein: CASSIFGLDNEQFF
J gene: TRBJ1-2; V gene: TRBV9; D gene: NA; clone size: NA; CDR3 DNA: TGTGCCAGCAGCGCCTATGAGGTGGGCCTCTATGGCTACACCTTC; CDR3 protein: CASSAYEVGLYGYTF
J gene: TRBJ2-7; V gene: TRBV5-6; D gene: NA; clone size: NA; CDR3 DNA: TGTGCCAGCGGTCCTGGACAGTTCTACGAGCAGTACTTC; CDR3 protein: CASGPGQFYEQYF
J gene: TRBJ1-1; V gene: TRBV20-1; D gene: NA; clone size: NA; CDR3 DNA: TGCAGTGCTAGTCTCAGCAAAGCTTTCTTT; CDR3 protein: CSASLSKAFF
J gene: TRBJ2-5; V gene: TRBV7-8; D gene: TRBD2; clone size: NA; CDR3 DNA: TGTGCCAGCAGCCCTCTCCTAGCGGGGGGGCCGGGACGTGAGACCCAGTACTTC; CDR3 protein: CASSPLLAGGPGRETQYF
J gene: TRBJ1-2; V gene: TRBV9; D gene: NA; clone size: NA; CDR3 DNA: TGTGCCAGCATAGGGGACCCCTATGGCTACACCTTC; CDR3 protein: CASIGDPYGYTF
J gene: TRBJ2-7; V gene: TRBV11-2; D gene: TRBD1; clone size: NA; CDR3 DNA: TGTGCCAGCAAACTAGGGACAGGGGCCTACGAGCAGTACTTC; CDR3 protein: CASKLGTGAYEQYF
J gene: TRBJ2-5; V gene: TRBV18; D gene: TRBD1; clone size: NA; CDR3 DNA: TGTGCCAGCTCACCAAAGCCTACGGACAGGGGGCCGTACCAAGAGACCCAGTACTTC; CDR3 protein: CASSPKPTDRGPYQETQYF
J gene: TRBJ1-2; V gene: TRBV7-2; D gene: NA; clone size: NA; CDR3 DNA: TGTGCCAGCAGCTTGGGCGGCAGCCTCTATGGCTACACCTTC; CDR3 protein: CASSLGGSLYGYTF
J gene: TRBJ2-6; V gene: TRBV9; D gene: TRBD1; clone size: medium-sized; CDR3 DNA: TGTGCCAGCAGTCGCACCGGGACAGGGAGGACTGGGGCCAACGTCCTGACTTTC; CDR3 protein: CASSRTGTGRTGANVLTF